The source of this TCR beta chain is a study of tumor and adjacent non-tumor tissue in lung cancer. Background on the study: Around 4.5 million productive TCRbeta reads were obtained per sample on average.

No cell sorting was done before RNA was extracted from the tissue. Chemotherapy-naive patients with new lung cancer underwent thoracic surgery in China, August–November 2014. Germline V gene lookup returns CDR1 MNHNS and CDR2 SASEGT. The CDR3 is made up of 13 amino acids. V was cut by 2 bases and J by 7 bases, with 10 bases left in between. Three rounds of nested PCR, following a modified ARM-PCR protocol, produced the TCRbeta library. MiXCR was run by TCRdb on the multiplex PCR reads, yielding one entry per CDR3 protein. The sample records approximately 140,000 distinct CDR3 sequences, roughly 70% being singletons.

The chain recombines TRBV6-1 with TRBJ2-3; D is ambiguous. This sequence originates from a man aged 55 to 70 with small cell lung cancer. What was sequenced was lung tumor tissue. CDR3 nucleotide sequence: TGTGCCAGCAGTGAATGGGGAACATATACGCAGTATTTT. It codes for CASSEWGTYTQYF.